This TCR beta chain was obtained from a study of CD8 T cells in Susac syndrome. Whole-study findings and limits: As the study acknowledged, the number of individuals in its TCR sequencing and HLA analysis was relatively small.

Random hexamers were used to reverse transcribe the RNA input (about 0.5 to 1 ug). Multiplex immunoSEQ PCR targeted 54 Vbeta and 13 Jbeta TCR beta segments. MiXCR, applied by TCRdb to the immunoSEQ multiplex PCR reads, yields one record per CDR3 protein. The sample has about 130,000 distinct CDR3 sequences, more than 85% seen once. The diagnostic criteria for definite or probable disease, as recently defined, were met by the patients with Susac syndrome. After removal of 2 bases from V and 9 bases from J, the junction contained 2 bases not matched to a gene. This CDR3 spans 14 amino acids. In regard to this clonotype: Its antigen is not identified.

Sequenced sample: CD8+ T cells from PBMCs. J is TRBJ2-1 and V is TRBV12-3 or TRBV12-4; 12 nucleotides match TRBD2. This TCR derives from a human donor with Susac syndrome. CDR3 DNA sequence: TGTGCCAGCAGTTTAACTAGCGGGAGGACTGAGCAGTTCTTC. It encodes CASSLTSGRTEQFF.